The clone carrying this T cell receptor (beta chain) was seen a handful of times. Its antigen is undetermined. This entry comes from a study of T cell repertoires in cytomegalovirus infection. Turning to the study itself: Public TCR beta signature analysis indicated the presence of both CMV infection and matching HLA type. Study-wide results and caveats: The study found HLA-C-restricted CMV-specific TCR beta clonotypes dominating the ex vivo response.

TCRdb re-analysed the reads in MiXCR, keeping a single row per CDR3 protein. The sample carries tens of thousands of distinct CDR3 sequences, about a fifth recorded once. Germline trimming cut 6 bases from V and 7 bases from J; bases unmatched to any gene: 8. The CDR3 consists of 13 residues. Here the sequenced sample was CD8+ T cells from cultured PBMCs, taken from culture after CMV antigen stimulation. V and J are TRBV12-3 or TRBV12-4 and TRBJ1-2; 7 bases agree with TRBD1. This sequence was found in a human donor in good health (CMV status not recorded). Some clones in this sample may be carry-over from other donors' samples. The chain's CDR3 is CASRSTGDRGYTF. The CDR3 bases are TGTGCCAGCAGATCTACAGGGGATCGTGGCTACACCTTC.